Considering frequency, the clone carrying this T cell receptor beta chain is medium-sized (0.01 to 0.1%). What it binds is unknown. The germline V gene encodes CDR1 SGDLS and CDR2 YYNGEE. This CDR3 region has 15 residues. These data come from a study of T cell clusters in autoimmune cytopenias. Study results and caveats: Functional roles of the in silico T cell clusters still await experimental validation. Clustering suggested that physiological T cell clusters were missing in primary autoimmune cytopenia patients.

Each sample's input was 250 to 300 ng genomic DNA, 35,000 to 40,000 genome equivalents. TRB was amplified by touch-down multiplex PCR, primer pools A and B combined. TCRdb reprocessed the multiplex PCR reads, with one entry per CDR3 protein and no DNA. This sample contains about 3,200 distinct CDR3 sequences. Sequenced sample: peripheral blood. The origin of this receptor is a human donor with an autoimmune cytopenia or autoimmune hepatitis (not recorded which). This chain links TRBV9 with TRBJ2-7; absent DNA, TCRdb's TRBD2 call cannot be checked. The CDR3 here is CASSVGPDLAYEQYF.